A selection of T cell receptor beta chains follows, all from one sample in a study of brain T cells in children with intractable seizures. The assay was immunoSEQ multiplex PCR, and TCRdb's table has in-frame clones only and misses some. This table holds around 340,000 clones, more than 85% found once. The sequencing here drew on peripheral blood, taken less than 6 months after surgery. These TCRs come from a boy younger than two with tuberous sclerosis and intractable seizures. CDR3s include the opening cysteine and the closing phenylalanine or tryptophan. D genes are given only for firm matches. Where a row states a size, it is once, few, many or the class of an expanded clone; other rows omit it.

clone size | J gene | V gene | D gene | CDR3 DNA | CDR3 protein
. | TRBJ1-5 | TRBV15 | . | TGTGCCACCAGCAGAGGGGGTAGCAATCAGCCCCAGCATTTT | CATSRGGSNQPQHF
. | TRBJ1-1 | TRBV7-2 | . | TGTGCCAGCAGCTTAATTGCTCTCAGGATCCAGAACACTGAAGCTTTCTTT | CASSLIALRIQNTEAFF
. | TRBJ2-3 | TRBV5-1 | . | TGCGCCAGCAGCTTGGTACCCGGGACCTATAGCACAGATACGCAGTATTTT | CASSLVPGTYSTDTQYF
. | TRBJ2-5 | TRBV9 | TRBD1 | TGTGCCAGCAGCGGCACAGGGGTAGAGACCCAGTACTTC | CASSGTGVETQYF
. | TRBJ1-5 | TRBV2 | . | TGTGCGCGCCTAGCCCCTAGAAATCAGCCCCAGCATTTT | CARLAPRNQPQHF
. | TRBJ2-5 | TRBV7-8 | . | TGTGCCAGCAGCTTAGATCCCGGGGAGACCCAGTACTTC | CASSLDPGETQYF
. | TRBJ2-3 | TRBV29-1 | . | TGCAGCGTTGTTAGGGATACGCAGTATTTT | CSVVRDTQYF
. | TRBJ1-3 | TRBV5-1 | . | TGCGCCAGCAAGGCCTCTGAGCAGGGAAACACCATATATTTT | CASKASEQGNTIYF
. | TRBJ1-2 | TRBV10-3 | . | TGTGCCATCAGTGAGTCGCGCGGACAGTCTTATGGCTACACCTTC | CAISESRGQSYGYTF
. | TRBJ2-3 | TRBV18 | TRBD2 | TGTGCCAGCTCACCACCCCTAGCGGGGGGGTTGGATACGCAGTATTTT | CASSPPLAGGLDTQYF
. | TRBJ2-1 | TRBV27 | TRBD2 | TGTGCCAGCAGGAGGGGACTAGCGGGGGTCCTCTCCTACAATGAGCAGTTCTTC | CASRRGLAGVLSYNEQFF
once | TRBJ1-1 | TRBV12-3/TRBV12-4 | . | TGTGCCAGCAGTTTTTTGGGGAGGCAAGAAGCTTTCTTT | CASSFLGRQEAFF
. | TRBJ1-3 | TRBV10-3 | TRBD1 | TGTGCCACCATGCAGGGGGGTGGAAACACCATATATTTT | CATMQGGGNTIYF
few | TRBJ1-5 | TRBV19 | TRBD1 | TGTGCCAGTACCGAAGACAGGGGCAATCAGCCCCAGCATTTT | CASTEDRGNQPQHF
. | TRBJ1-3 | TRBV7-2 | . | TGTGCCAGCAGCTTAGCGCAGTCGAGGGGAATCGACACCATATATTTT | CASSLAQSRGIDTIYF
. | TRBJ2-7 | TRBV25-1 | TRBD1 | TGTGCCACCGGGACAGGGGGCTTCTACGAGCAGTACTTC | CATGTGGFYEQYF
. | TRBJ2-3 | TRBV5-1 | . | TGCGCCAGCAGCTTGTACAGGACCACAGATACGCAGTATTTT | CASSLYRTTDTQYF
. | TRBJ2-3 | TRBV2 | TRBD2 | TGTGCCAGCATAGTTACTAGCGGGAGCACAGATACGCAGTATTTT | CASIVTSGSTDTQYF
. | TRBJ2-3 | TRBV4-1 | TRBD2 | TGCGCCAGCAGCCAGGAGGCACATGTTGGCGGGAGGATCGGCACAGATACGCAGTATTTT | CASSQEAHVGGRIGTDTQYF
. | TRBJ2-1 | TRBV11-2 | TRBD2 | TGTGCCAGCAGCTTAGGGACTAGCGGCTTCAATGAGCAGTTCTTC | CASSLGTSGFNEQFF
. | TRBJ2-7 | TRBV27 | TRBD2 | TGTGCCAGCAGTTTAAGTCCAGCGGGAGTAAACGAGCAGTACTTC | CASSLSPAGVNEQYF
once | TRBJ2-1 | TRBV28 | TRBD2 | TGTGCCAGCAGTTTCGGACTAGCGCAGTTCTTC | CASSFGLAQFF